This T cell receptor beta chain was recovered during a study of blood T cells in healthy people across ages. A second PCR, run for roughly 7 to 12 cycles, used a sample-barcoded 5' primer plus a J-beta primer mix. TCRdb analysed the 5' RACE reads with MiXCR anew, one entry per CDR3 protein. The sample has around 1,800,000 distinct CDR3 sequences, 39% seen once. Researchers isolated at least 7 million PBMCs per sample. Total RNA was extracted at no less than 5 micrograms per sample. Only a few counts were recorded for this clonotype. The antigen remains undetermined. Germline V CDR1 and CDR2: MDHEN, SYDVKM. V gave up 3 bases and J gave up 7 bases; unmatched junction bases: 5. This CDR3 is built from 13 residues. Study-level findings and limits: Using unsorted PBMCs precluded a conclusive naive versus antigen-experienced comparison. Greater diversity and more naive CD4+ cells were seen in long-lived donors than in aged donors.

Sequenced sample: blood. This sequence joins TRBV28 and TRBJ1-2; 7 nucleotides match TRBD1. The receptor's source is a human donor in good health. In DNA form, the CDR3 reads TGTGCCAGCAGTTTCGGACAGGAGCTTGGCTACACCTTC. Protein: CASSFGQELGYTF.